The rows below give T cell receptor beta chains drawn from one sample of a study of blood T cell repertoires in COVID-19. TCRdb's table, derived via immunoSEQ multiplex PCR, lists solely in-frame clones and lacks some. The sample consists of 200,000 to 250,000 clones, 85% to 90% of them appearing once. The specimen sequenced was peripheral blood. The receptors derive from a man between 18 and 35 years old with active or convalescent COVID-19. Each CDR3 is given with its conserved first and last residue. The D gene is left open where the match is weak. Expanded clones get a size class; other rows say once, few or many, or leave the size out.

cdr3_nt	cdr3_aa	d_call	clone_size	cdr3_length	v_call	j_call
TGTGCCAGCAGTTATGCGGGACTAGGCTACAATGAGCAGTTCTTC	CASSYAGLGYNEQFF	TRBD2	NA	15	TRBV6-5	TRBJ2-1
TGTGCCAGCAGCCCTCGGACTAGCGGGAGGGAGACCCAGTACTTC	CASSPRTSGRETQYF	TRBD2	NA	15	TRBV11-2	TRBJ2-5
TGTGCCAGCAGCTCGTTAGCGACTCCAGCAGATACGCAGTATTTT	CASSSLATPADTQYF	NA	NA	15	TRBV7-8	TRBJ2-3
TGTGCCAGCAGTTCAGCCGGGGGGGGGAACTACGAGCAGTACTTC	CASSSAGGGNYEQYF	TRBD2	NA	15	TRBV27	TRBJ2-7
TGTGCCAGCAGTTACTTTGGTCAGGGAGGGTCCTACGAGCAGTACTTC	CASSYFGQGGSYEQYF	TRBD2	once	16	TRBV6-6	TRBJ2-7
TGTGCCATCGACCTTGGGACAGGGGTCTACAATGAGCAGTTCTTC	CAIDLGTGVYNEQFF	TRBD1	NA	15	TRBV28	TRBJ2-1
TGTGCCTTCCGGACGGACTACACTGAAGCTTTCTTT	CAFRTDYTEAFF	NA	NA	12	TRBV30	TRBJ1-1
TGTGCCAGCAGTCCTAATTTAATAAAGACAGGGGCATATCAGCCCCAGCATTTT	CASSPNLIKTGAYQPQHF	TRBD1	once	18	TRBV28	TRBJ1-5
TGTGCCAGTTCTACCTCAACTACCGACTCATACAGGGTTACCGACGAGCAGTACTTC	CASSTSTTDSYRVTDEQYF	NA	NA	19	TRBV19	TRBJ2-7
TGTGCCAGCAGTTACAGACAGTCCAATCAGCCCCAGCATTTT	CASSYRQSNQPQHF	NA	NA	14	TRBV6-5	TRBJ1-5
TGTGCCAGCACCGTCGACAGGGGGACTGAAGCTTTCTTT	CASTVDRGTEAFF	TRBD1	once	13	TRBV5-4	TRBJ1-1
TGTGCCAGCAGCCTAAAGATTCGGACTGAAACAGATACGCAGTATTTT	CASSLKIRTETDTQYF	NA	NA	16	TRBV4-2	TRBJ2-3
TGTGCCAGCAGCGTAGGCGGACAGATGGCAGGAAACACCATATATTTT	CASSVGGQMAGNTIYF	NA	once	16	TRBV9	TRBJ1-3
TGTGCCAGCAGTCCTACAGGGGGTTACGAAAACACCATATATTTT	CASSPTGGYENTIYF	TRBD1	NA	15	TRBV28	TRBJ1-3
TGCGCCAGCAGCTTGGGCACCGGGACAGGGAGAGCTAATGAAAAACTGTTTTTT	CASSLGTGTGRANEKLFF	TRBD1	NA	18	TRBV5-1	TRBJ1-4
TGTGCCAGCAGCCCCGGGACAGGGGGCGCGGGCACTGAAGCTTTCTTT	CASSPGTGGAGTEAFF	TRBD1	NA	16	TRBV7-9	TRBJ1-1
TGTGCCAGCAGTGAACAGGTACATCAGCCCCAGCATTTT	CASSEQVHQPQHF	NA	NA	13	TRBV6-1	TRBJ1-5
TGTGCCAGCAGCTTGGAGGGAACGACGGGGGAGCAGTACTTC	CASSLEGTTGEQYF	NA	NA	14	TRBV5-5	TRBJ2-7
TGCGCCAGCAGCTTGGGGGACAGTGGGCAGCCCCAGCATTTT	CASSLGDSGQPQHF	TRBD1	NA	14	TRBV5-1	TRBJ1-5
TGTGCCAGCAGTCTCGTAGGGGGAGCTAACTATGGCTACACCTTC	CASSLVGGANYGYTF	NA	NA	15	TRBV27	TRBJ1-2
TGTGCCTGGACACGCTCGAGCGGCACAGATACGCAGTATTTT	CAWTRSSGTDTQYF	NA	NA	14	TRBV30	TRBJ2-3
TGTGCCAGCAGCTCCGGGACTAGCGGGATCTACGAGCAGTACTTC	CASSSGTSGIYEQYF	TRBD2	few	15	TRBV5-4	TRBJ2-7
TGTGCCAGTACTGGCGGGACAGTCTACAATGAGCAGTTCTTC	CASTGGTVYNEQFF	NA	NA	14	TRBV19	TRBJ2-1
TGCGCCAGCAGCCCTGGACTAGCGGGAGAAGAGACCCAGTACTTC	CASSPGLAGEETQYF	TRBD2	NA	15	TRBV5-1	TRBJ2-5
TGCGCCAGCAGTCAATCGAGTGGGCACAGGGGAAGGGAGGGCAATCAGCCCCAGCATTTT	CASSQSSGHRGREGNQPQHF	TRBD1	NA	20	TRBV23-1	TRBJ1-5
TGTGCCAGCAGCTTAGCGAAAGCGGGGGAGCAGTTCTTC	CASSLAKAGEQFF	TRBD2	NA	13	TRBV7-2	TRBJ2-1
TGTGCCAGCAGTGCAGGGGGCCCGGGTGAGCAGTTCTTC	CASSAGGPGEQFF	TRBD1	NA	13	TRBV2	TRBJ2-1
TGTGCCAGCCGGGATATCTATGAGCAGTTCTTC	CASRDIYEQFF	NA	NA	11	TRBV6-6	TRBJ2-1
TGCGCCAGCAGCGCTCAGGAAGCGGGAGATGAGAACGAGCAGTACTTC	CASSAQEAGDENEQYF	TRBD2	NA	16	TRBV4-1	TRBJ2-7
TGTGCCAGCAGCCCAACGGGCGGGAGGGCCGACGAGCAGTACTTC	CASSPTGGRADEQYF	TRBD2	NA	15	TRBV27	TRBJ2-7
TGCGCCAGCAGCCAGCAAACAGGGAACCTAGAGACCCAGTACTTC	CASSQQTGNLETQYF	NA	NA	15	TRBV4-1	TRBJ2-5
TGTGCCAGCAGCGAACAAACGACAGGGGGCACAGATACGCAGTATTTT	CASSEQTTGGTDTQYF	TRBD1	once	16	TRBV6-4	TRBJ2-3
TGTGCCAGCAGTTTGTCACAGGGCCAAGAGACCCAGTACTTC	CASSLSQGQETQYF	NA	NA	14	TRBV6-5	TRBJ2-5
TGCAGTGCTGAGGGTTGGCATGAGCAGTTCTTC	CSAEGWHEQFF	NA	NA	11	TRBV20-1	TRBJ2-1
TGTGCCAGCAGTGAGGTAGAATCCGGAAACACCATATATTTT	CASSEVESGNTIYF	NA	NA	14	TRBV25-1	TRBJ1-3
TGCGCCAGCAGCTTGTCTGGCGGGAGTGTATCCGGGGAGCTGTTTTTT	CASSLSGGSVSGELFF	TRBD2	NA	16	TRBV5-1	TRBJ2-2
TGTGCCAGCAGTTTTTGGCCGAACGAGCAGTACTTC	CASSFWPNEQYF	NA	NA	12	TRBV27	TRBJ2-7
TGCAGCGTCGTTCGGACAGACCTCGAGCAGTACTTC	CSVVRTDLEQYF	NA	NA	12	TRBV29-1	TRBJ2-7
TGTGCCAGCAGCATACAGGGACAGACGAGAGATACGCAGTATTTT	CASSIQGQTRDTQYF	TRBD1	NA	15	TRBV7-2	TRBJ2-3
TGCGCCAGCAGTGAGTCGGGGCAACAGCCCTACGAGCAGTACTTC	CASSESGQQPYEQYF	NA	NA	15	TRBV10-1	TRBJ2-7
TGTGCCAGCAGTTACTCGAGGCTCGGAGAGCTGACCCAGTACTTC	CASSYSRLGELTQYF	NA	NA	15	TRBV6-5	TRBJ2-5
TGTGCCAGCAGCTTAGTGAGGCGGGAGGGCACAGATACGCAGTATTTT	CASSLVRREGTDTQYF	TRBD2	NA	16	TRBV7-2	TRBJ2-3
TGCGCCAGCAGCCCCAGGACAGGGGGGAATTCACCCCTCCACTTT	CASSPRTGGNSPLHF	TRBD1	NA	15	TRBV5-1	TRBJ1-6
TGTGCCAGCAGCTCAGGAGGCGGGAGGAATGAGCAGTTCTTC	CASSSGGGRNEQFF	TRBD2	NA	14	TRBV7-9	TRBJ2-1
TGTGCCAGCAGCTTACGGCCCAGCGGGAGTCTCTACAATGAGCAGTTCTTC	CASSLRPSGSLYNEQFF	TRBD2	NA	17	TRBV7-8	TRBJ2-1
TGCGCCAGCAGAGCGACCCCGGACAGGAGCACCTACGAGCAGTACTTC	CASRATPDRSTYEQYF	TRBD1	NA	16	TRBV5-1	TRBJ2-7
TGTGCCAGCAGTTGGGGCAGGGGTGGTGAAAAACTGTTTTTT	CASSWGRGGEKLFF	NA	NA	14	TRBV27	TRBJ1-4
TGCGCCAGCAGCCCTTATCCGGGGGGGCTTAATTCACCCCTCCACTTT	CASSPYPGGLNSPLHF	NA	NA	16	TRBV5-1	TRBJ1-6
TGCGCCAGCAGCCTCGGGACAGGGACCTACGAGCAGTACTTC	CASSLGTGTYEQYF	TRBD1	NA	14	TRBV5-1	TRBJ2-7
TGTGCCAAAGACTCGGGACAGGGGGCGACTGAAGCTTTCTTT	CAKDSGQGATEAFF	TRBD1	NA	14	TRBV30	TRBJ1-1
TGTGCCAGCAGCCCAACAGGGCAGGGGGCGCCGGGGCAGTACTTC	CASSPTGQGAPGQYF	TRBD1	NA	15	TRBV5-4	TRBJ2-7
TGTGCCAGTAGTAACGGACTAGTCTTTGCCTACAATGAGCAGTTCTTC	CASSNGLVFAYNEQFF	TRBD2	NA	16	TRBV19	TRBJ2-1
TGTGCCAGCAGCCAAGGGGCTGACTATGGCTACACCTTC	CASSQGADYGYTF	NA	NA	13	TRBV16	TRBJ1-2
TGTGCCAGCAGCGTAGGCGCGGGAGGGTTCAGCTCCTACAATGAGCAGTTCTTC	CASSVGAGGFSSYNEQFF	TRBD2	NA	18	TRBV9	TRBJ2-1
TGTGCCAGCAGCCATGGAGAGTCCTACAATGAGCAGTTCTTC	CASSHGESYNEQFF	NA	NA	14	TRBV3-1/TRBV3-2	TRBJ2-1